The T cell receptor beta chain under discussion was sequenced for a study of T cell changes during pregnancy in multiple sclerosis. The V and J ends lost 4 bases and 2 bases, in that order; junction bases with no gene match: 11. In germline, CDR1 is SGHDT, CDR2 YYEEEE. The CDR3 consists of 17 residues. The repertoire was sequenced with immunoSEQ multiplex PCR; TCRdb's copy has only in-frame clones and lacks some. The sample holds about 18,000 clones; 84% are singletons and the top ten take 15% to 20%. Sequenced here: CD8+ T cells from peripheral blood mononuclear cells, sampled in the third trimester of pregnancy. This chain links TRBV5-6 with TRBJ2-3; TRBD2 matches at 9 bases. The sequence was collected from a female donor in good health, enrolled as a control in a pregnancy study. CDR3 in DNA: TGTGCCAGCAGCCCGGCGGCTAGCGGGGCACTCACAGATACGCAGTATTTT. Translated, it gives CASSPAASGALTDTQYF.